These T cell receptor beta chains were read from a single sample in a study of T cell responses to AZD1222 COVID-19 vaccine. Here immunoSEQ multiplex PCR was the method, and the copy in TCRdb shows in-frame clones only, minus some. The sample has roughly 100,000 clones, approximately 88% seen once. The specimen comprised peripheral blood, sampled on day 0 of AZD1222 vaccination. The receptors stem from an adult in good health. Both conserved end residues are part of each CDR3. The D gene is left open where the match is weak. Expanded clones get a size class; other rows say once, few or many, or leave the size out.

j_call | d_call | clone_size | v_call | cdr3_nt | cdr3_aa
TRBJ2-2 | TRBD2 | . | TRBV7-2 | TGTGCCAGCAGCTTAGAGGCGCGGGGGGCCCCCGGGGAGCTGTTTTTT | CASSLEARGAPGELFF
TRBJ1-2 | . | . | TRBV7-9 | TGTGCCAGCAGACCATCCACAGGGATGGAATATGGCTACACCTTC | CASRPSTGMEYGYTF
TRBJ1-1 | . | few | TRBV16 | TGTGCCAGCAGGCAACAGGGTTACACTGAAGCTTTCTTT | CASRQQGYTEAFF
TRBJ2-7 | . | . | TRBV11-2 | TGTGCCAGCAGCTTCTCCAGGGCCTACGAGCAGTACTTC | CASSFSRAYEQYF
TRBJ2-3 | . | . | TRBV4-3 | TGCGCCAGCAGCCAAGAAAGTGGACCGTTCACAGATACGCAGTATTTT | CASSQESGPFTDTQYF
TRBJ1-3 | . | . | TRBV6-6 | TGTGCCAGCAGTCCAATCACAAAGGGTCACTCTGGAAACACCATATATTTT | CASSPITKGHSGNTIYF
TRBJ1-5 | . | . | TRBV19 | TGTGCCAGTAGTAAAGGTCGGGACACAGATCAGCCCCAGCATTTT | CASSKGRDTDQPQHF
TRBJ2-5 | . | . | TRBV27 | TGTGCCAGCAGTTTTCATGGAGACAGAGAGACCCAGTACTTC | CASSFHGDRETQYF
TRBJ1-3 | . | . | TRBV21-1 | TGTGCCAGCAGCATAAGATCTGGAAACACCATATATTTT | CASSIRSGNTIYF
TRBJ2-7 | . | . | TRBV10-3 | TGTGCCATCGGCGCCGGGGAGCTCGAGCAGTACTTC | CAIGAGELEQYF
TRBJ2-1 | TRBD1 | once | TRBV5-1 | TGCGCCAGCAGCTTCGGGACAGCCTACAATGAGCAGTTCTTC | CASSFGTAYNEQFF
TRBJ1-1 | TRBD1 | . | TRBV10-1 | TGCGCCAGCAGTCCTTACGACAGGGAAGAAGCTTTCTTT | CASSPYDREEAFF
TRBJ2-7 | . | once | TRBV5-8 | TGTGCCAGCACCCTTTTTCCCTACGAGCAGTACTTC | CASTLFPYEQYF
TRBJ2-3 | . | . | TRBV4-1 | TGCGCCAGCAGCCCCTACTCCGAGGCAGATACGCAGTATTTT | CASSPYSEADTQYF
TRBJ2-1 | . | . | TRBV29-1 | TGCAGCGTTGTACGCAATGAGCAGTTCTTC | CSVVRNEQFF
TRBJ2-3 | . | once | TRBV6-5 | TGTGCCAGCAGTCCACCCCTTCGACCTGCAGATACGCAGTATTTT | CASSPPLRPADTQYF
TRBJ2-7 | . | . | TRBV7-2 | TGTGCCAGCAGCCGATGGGACACCTACGAGCAGTACTTC | CASSRWDTYEQYF
TRBJ1-2 | . | . | TRBV29-1 | TGCAGCGTTGGCCCAGGAGGCTACTATGGCTACACCTTC | CSVGPGGYYGYTF
TRBJ2-7 | . | . | TRBV7-3 | TGTGCCAGCAGCTTCCATTTAAACAGGGTCAGCTACGAGCAGTACTTC | CASSFHLNRVSYEQYF
TRBJ1-1 | . | . | TRBV9 | TGTGCCAGCAGCGTAGGGCAGCTTATGAACACTGAAGCTTTCTTT | CASSVGQLMNTEAFF
TRBJ1-1 | . | . | TRBV18 | TGTGCCAGCTCACCAGGTTCAGGCGGGAACACTGAAGCTTTCTTT | CASSPGSGGNTEAFF
TRBJ2-1 | TRBD2 | once | TRBV18 | TGTGCCAGCCTACTAGCGGGAGGATCGGGTGAGCAGTTCTTC | CASLLAGGSGEQFF
TRBJ1-5 | . | . | TRBV4-1 | TGCGCCAGCAGCCAAGAAGGCGGTATTGTAACGGGGAATCAGCCCCAGCATTTT | CASSQEGGIVTGNQPQHF
TRBJ2-7 | . | . | TRBV11-3 | TGTGCCAGCAGCCCCGGGACGGGGGCCTACGAGCAGTACTTC | CASSPGTGAYEQYF
TRBJ1-2 | . | . | TRBV7-6 | TGTGCCAGCAGCTCCAGTACAGGGATTGGTGGCTACACCTTC | CASSSSTGIGGYTF